Listed below are T cell receptor beta chains from one sample, sequenced in a study of cytomegalovirus exposure and HLA in healthy donors. TCRdb keeps only in-frame clones here, not all; method: immunoSEQ multiplex PCR. This table has about 160,000 clones, 82% appearing once. Sequencing input: PBMCs. The receptors come from a girl aged 2 to 10 in good health and CMV-seropositive. Both conserved end residues are part of each CDR3. The D gene is left open where the match is weak. Clone size is not always given. Where it is, it says once, few, many or a class for expanded clones.

TRBV19	TRBJ1-2	TRBD1	-	CASRPAGAGGYGYTF	TGTGCCAGTAGACCCGCCGGGGCAGGGGGCTATGGCTACACCTTC
TRBV29-1	TRBJ1-1	-	-	CSVTAGGAGEAFF	TGCAGCGTCACCGCTGGGGGGGCTGGTGAAGCTTTCTTT
TRBV27	TRBJ1-4	-	-	CASSLTAVNEKLFF	TGTGCCAGCAGCCTGACAGCCGTTAATGAAAAACTGTTTTTT
TRBV7-8	TRBJ2-7	TRBD2	-	CASIGGRGSYEQYF	TGTGCCAGCATTGGCGGGAGGGGTAGCTACGAGCAGTACTTC
TRBV6-1	TRBJ2-1	TRBD1	few	CASSESGGYYNEQFF	TGTGCCAGCAGTGAGTCAGGGGGCTACTACAATGAGCAGTTCTTC
TRBV6-5	TRBJ2-7	-	-	CASSYPGTLNQYF	TGTGCCAGCAGTTACCCCGGGACACTAAACCAGTACTTC
TRBV6-5	TRBJ2-1	TRBD1	-	CASSPGTGHYNEQFF	TGTGCCAGCAGCCCCGGGACAGGACACTACAATGAGCAGTTCTTC
TRBV28	TRBJ1-2	-	-	CASTALQATEGYTF	TGTGCCAGCACGGCCCTCCAGGCTACGGAAGGCTACACCTTC
TRBV15	TRBJ1-4	TRBD1	-	CATSRDTTGERGPNEKLFF	TGTGCCACCAGCAGAGACACTACAGGGGAGAGGGGGCCTAATGAAAAACTGTTTTTT
TRBV2	TRBJ2-7	-	-	CASSEGGLASYEQYF	TGTGCCAGCAGTGAAGGGGGCCTAGCGAGTTACGAGCAGTACTTC